This record looks at one TCR beta chain sequence and its context. Its antigen is unknown. This record comes from a study of blood T cells in healthy people across ages. Study context: With template switching, about one barcoded beta molecule was captured per two T cells.

Germline trimming cut 9 bases from V and 0 bases from J; bases unmatched to any gene: 13. Germline CDR1 PRHDT, CDR2 FYEKMQ (reference sequence). The CDR3 contains 16 residues. The second PCR ran roughly 6 to 11 cycles with a sample-barcoded 5' primer and J-beta primers. Each cDNA molecule carried a tag from a template-switch adaptor that contained 12 random nucleotides. TCRdb processed the 5' RACE reads anew with MiXCR; each CDR3 protein has one entry. The table has about 1.4 million distinct CDR3 sequences, almost 60% seen once; the top ten hold over 5.5%. Study observations and caveats: Estimated diversity, derived from one million T cells, was regarded as an underestimate. A strong correlation was found between TCR beta diversity and the percentage of naive T cells.

The sequencing sample was made of blood. The chain carries TRBV13 and TRBJ2-7, with 8 positions matching TRBD2. The receptor comes from a young man in good health. In nucleotides, the CDR3 is TGTGCCAGTAGCGGGACAAGGGCTCCCAGCTCCTACGAGCAGTACTTC. This gives the protein CASSGTRAPSSYEQYF.